This TCR beta chain was profiled in a study of T-cell reconstitution after alpha-beta-depleted transplantation in children. General study results and limits: By one year post-transplant, T-cell counts and diversity largely arose from T cells that were newly produced.

Of note for this clonotype: Its antigen is unidentified.

Unique molecular identifiers were incorporated during preparation of the TCRbeta library. TCRdb fed the PCR reads into MiXCR, producing one record per CDR3 protein. Among 500,000 to 650,000 distinct CDR3 sequences listed, approximately 13% were seen once. The source of this sequence is a male patient aged 5 to 17 who had a stem cell transplant for acute myeloid leukemia, so the T cells may come from the graft donor. This sample comprised PBMCs, mostly from graft donor cells, obtained 360 days after TCRalphabeta/CD19-depleted stem cell transplant.

As DNA, the CDR3 is TGCAGCGTCCACGACCTAGCGGGAGTTACCTTAGGCAATGAGCAGTTCTTC. Translation gives CSVHDLAGVTLGNEQFF. This chain uses TRBV29-1 with TRBJ2-1, with 10 bases identical to TRBD2. The ends lost 6 bases at V and 6 bases at J; junction bases unmatched: 17. Germline V CDR1 and CDR2: SQVTM, ANQGSEA. This CDR3 has 17 residues.